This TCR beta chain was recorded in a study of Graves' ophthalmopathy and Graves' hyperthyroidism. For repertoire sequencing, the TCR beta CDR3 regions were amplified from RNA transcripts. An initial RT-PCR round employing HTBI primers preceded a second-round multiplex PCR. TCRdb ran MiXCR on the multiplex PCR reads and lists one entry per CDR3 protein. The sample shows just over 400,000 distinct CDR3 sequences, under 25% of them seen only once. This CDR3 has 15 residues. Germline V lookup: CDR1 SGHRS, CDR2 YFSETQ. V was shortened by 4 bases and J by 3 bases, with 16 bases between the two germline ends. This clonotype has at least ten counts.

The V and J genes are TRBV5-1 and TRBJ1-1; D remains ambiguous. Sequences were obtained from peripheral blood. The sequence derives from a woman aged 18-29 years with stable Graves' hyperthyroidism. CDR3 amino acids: CASSVIPGRDTEAFF. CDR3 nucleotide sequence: TGCGCCAGCAGCGTCATCCCGGGGAGGGACACTGAAGCTTTCTTT.